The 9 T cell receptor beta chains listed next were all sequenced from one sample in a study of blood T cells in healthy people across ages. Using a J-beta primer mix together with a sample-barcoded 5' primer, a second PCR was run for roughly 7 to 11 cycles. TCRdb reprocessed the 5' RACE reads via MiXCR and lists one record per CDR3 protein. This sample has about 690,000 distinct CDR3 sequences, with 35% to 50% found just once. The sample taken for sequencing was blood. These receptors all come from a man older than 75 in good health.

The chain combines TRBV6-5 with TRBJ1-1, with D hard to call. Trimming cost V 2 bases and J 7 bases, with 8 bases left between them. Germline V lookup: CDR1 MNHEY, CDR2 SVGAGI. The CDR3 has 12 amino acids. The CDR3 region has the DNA TGTGCCAGCAGTTACGTGATTCTTGAAGCTTTCTTT. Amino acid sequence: CASSYVILEAFF.

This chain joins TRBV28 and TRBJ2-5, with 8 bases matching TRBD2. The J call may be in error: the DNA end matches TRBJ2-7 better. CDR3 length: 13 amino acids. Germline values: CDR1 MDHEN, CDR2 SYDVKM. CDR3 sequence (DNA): TGTGCCAGCAGTCCGGGGGGGGTCCACGAGCAGTACTTC. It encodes CASSPGGVHEQYF.

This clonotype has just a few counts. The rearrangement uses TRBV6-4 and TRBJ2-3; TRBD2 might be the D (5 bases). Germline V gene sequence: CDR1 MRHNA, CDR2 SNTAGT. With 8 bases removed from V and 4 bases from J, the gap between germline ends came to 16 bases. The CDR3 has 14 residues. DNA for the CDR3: TGTGCCAGCGCGGACCGGGAAGGTGCAGATACGCAGTATTTT. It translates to CASADREGADTQYF.

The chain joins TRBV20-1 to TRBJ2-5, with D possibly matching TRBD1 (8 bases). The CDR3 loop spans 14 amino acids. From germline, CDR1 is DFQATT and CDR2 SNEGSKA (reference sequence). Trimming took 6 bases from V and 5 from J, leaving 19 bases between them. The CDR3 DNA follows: TGCAGTGCGATGGAATACAGGGGGGGGGAGACCCAGTACTTC. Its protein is CSAMEYRGGETQYF.

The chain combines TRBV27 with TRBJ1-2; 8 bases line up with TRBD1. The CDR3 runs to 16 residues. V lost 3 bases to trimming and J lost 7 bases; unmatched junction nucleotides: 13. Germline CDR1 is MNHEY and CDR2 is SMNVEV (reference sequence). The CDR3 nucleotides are TGTGCCAGCAGTTTCCTAAGGACAGGGATGGCCTCTGGCTACACCTTC. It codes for CASSFLRTGMASGYTF.

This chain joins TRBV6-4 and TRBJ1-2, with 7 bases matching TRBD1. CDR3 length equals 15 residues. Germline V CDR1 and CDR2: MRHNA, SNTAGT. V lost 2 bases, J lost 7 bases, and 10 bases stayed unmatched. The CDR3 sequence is CASSDQRQGTSGYTF. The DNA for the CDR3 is TGTGCCAGCAGTGACCAGAGACAGGGAACGTCTGGCTACACCTTC.

CDR3 bases: TGTGCCAGCAGTAAAGTACAAAGGGACTCGTGGAACAATGAGCAGTTCTTC. It specifies CASSKVQRDSWNNEQFF. The chain recombines TRBV6-1 with TRBJ2-1, with a possible D match to TRBD2 (6 bases). Trimming removed 5 bases at V and 5 bases at J, with 22 bases between. Germline CDR1 is MNHNS and CDR2 is SASEGT. The length of the CDR3 is 17 residues.

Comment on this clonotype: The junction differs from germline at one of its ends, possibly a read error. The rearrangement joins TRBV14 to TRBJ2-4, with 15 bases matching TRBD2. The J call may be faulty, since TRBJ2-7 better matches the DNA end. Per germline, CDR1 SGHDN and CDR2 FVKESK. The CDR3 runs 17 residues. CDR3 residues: CAGSLGTSGGRPYEQYF. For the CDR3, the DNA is TGTGCCGGCAGCCTTGGGACTAGCGGGGGGAGGCCCTACGAGCAGTACTTC.

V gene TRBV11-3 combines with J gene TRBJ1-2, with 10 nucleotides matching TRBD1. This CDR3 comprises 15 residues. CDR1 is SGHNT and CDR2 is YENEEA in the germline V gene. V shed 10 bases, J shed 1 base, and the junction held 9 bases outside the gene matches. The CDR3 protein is CATRTGGLFNYGYTF. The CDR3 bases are TGTGCCACCCGGACAGGGGGATTGTTTAACTATGGCTACACCTTC.